The present T cell receptor (beta chain) was sequenced within a study of cytomegalovirus exposure and HLA in healthy donors. Study findings and constraints: Later on, an analysis tied 15,000 to 20,000 TCR beta sequences to HLA alleles at 0.05 false discovery rate.

Healthy donors of bone marrow made up the group. Researchers ran the PCR with 60 Vbeta and 13 Jbeta primers. Produced via immunoSEQ multiplex PCR; TCRdb's table is partial and in-frame only. The sample has around 120,000 clones, around 84% seen once. Remarks on this clone: The antigen is unknown.

The sample was PBMCs. This clonotype originated in a woman in her twenties or thirties in good health and CMV-seropositive.

The CDR3 loop reads CASSPTGTGVTGELFF. The CDR3 nucleotides read TGTGCCAGCAGCCCCACCGGGACAGGAGTCACCGGGGAGCTGTTTTTT. The genes are TRBV7-9 and TRBJ2-2; 8 nucleotides match TRBD1. With V trimmed by 5 bases and J by 4 bases, 9 bases remained unmatched. The CDR3 is made up of 16 amino acids. Germline CDR1 SEHNR, CDR2 FQNEAQ (reference sequence).